This T cell receptor beta chain was recorded in a study of blood T cells in healthy people across ages (dated by TCRdb to between 2014 and 2017). Turning to the overall study: In model experiments, template switching captured roughly one uniquely barcoded TCR beta cDNA molecule for every two T cells. The study analyzed two additional independent replicas of 1 million unique cDNA reads from the same blood draw for two donors, one aged 18 to 29 and one aged 80 or older. Donors of different ages were randomly distributed across sequencing lanes to avoid experimental bias. The donors were divided into four age groups: young (average around 15 years), middle-aged (under 40), aged (roughly 60) and long-lived (around 87). The study measured age-related changes in TCR beta repertoire diversity using deep sequencing normalized with unique cDNA molecular identifiers.

Paper-wide results and their limitations: Donor CMV infection status was unknown, potentially confounding age-related changes in expanded clonotypes. The percentage of naive T cells measured by flow cytometry correlated strongly with observed TCR beta diversity. Since profiling was done on bulk unsorted PBMCs, naive and antigen-experienced compartments could not be conclusively compared. Estimates of total diversity from one million sequenced T cells were regarded as lower bounds and underestimates. The long-lived group showed more naive CD4+ T cells, fewer expanded clones and increased TCR diversity than the aged group, suggesting age selection. Observed TCR beta diversity per million T cells fell roughly linearly with age, and a significant reduction was already apparent by age around 40.

Points on this clonotype: Its binding antigen is unknown. No base quality information exists; no much larger clone differs at one position.

The CDR3 spans 16 residues, from the cysteine through the phenylalanine. The retained sequence is limited to the CDR3, 48 bases, with the frame set at the first base. Receptor amplification or capture employed 5' RACE. TCRdb names Illumina HiSeq 2500 as the instrument used. A second PCR of roughly 6 to 11 cycles was performed with a sample-barcoded 5' primer and a J-beta primer mix. A template-switch 5' adaptor carrying 12 random nucleotides introduced a unique molecular identifier onto each TCR beta cDNA molecule. At least 3 million CDR3-containing paired-end reads were obtained from each sample. The Mint cDNA synthesis kit, primed by a TRBC-specific oligonucleotide, was used to synthesize first-strand cDNA from all RNA. Following uracil-DNA glycosylase treatment, all cDNA underwent a first 18-cycle PCR with the universal primers M1SS and BC2_uni_R. Turning to the authors' computational methods: Normalization of each sample was performed by random selection of 1 million high-quality reads, each carrying a distinct molecular identifier. Instead of being binned into consensus sequences, reads that shared molecular identifiers were thrown out. MiTCR, set to a Q25 quality threshold and the strictest error-elimination algorithm, was used for CDR3 identification, clonotype clustering and error correction. A nonparametric unseen species model with Euler transformation was used to estimate lower-bound total TCR beta diversity. The public reads were quality trimmed at Q25 with fastp and then assembled into clones with MiXCR by TCRdb, keeping productive beta chains. Here each entry gathers all rows of one CDR3 protein and keeps the most common genes and DNA. TCRdb assigned the V and J calls; the authors' analysis was not used. The sample table records about 720,000 distinct CDR3 sequences; 20% to 25% of these occur just once. The ten largest clones add up to approximately 20% of the sample.

The donors were 40 or so Caucasian individuals from Russia, aged 6 to 90 years, who were systemically healthy. Around 10 milliliters of peripheral blood were drawn from each donor into EDTA-treated Vacutainer tubes. PBMCs were isolated by Ficoll-Paque density-gradient centrifugation, with at least 6 million obtained per sample. Trizol reagent was used to extract total RNA from the PBMCs, yielding at least 5 micrograms per sample. The percentages of naive CD45RAhigh/CD27high T cells were determined by flow cytometry on a PBMC aliquot from every donor. The source of this sequence is a man in his 70s in good health. The sequenced sample was blood. The rearrangement combines TRBV12-3 or TRBV12-4 with TRBJ2-7, with TRBD2 identical over 7 junction bases. The DNA end is more similar to TRBJ2-5, so the J call may be wrong. The CDR3 has the sequence CASSFWRERSQETQYF. The DNA is TGTGCCAGCAGTTTCTGGCGGGAGAGGTCACAAGAGACCCAGTACTTC.